The TCR beta chain described here comes from a study of blood T cells in healthy people across ages. The CDR3 is 11 amino acids. Germline V CDR1 and CDR2: SQVTM, ANQGSEA. A second PCR of about 7 to 12 cycles used a sample-barcoded 5' primer and a J-beta primer mix. TCRdb reanalysed the 5' RACE reads using MiXCR and keeps one entry per CDR3 protein. The sample lists more than 900,000 distinct CDR3 sequences, approximately 26% seen once, with 0.65% to 0.95% in the top ten. These data were also reused for a study on T cells of mothers and their children.

The material sequenced was blood. The source of this sequence is a girl aged 2-10 years in good health. The chain links TRBV29-1 to TRBJ2-7; D is undetermined. The DNA of the CDR3 is TGCACGGTCAGGATCTCCTACGAGCAGTACTTC. Translating gives CTVRISYEQYF.